One sample yielded the 8 T cell receptor beta chains listed below, sequenced in a study of shared clonotypes between healthy human individuals. The method was immunoSEQ multiplex PCR; TCRdb's version includes in-frame clones alone and lacks a portion of them. The sample consists of some 2 million clones, about 95% of them appearing once. CD8 cells classed as naive were CD45RO-negative and positively selected for CCR7, excluding terminally differentiated effector memory CD45RA+ cells. The sequenced sample consisted of naive CD8+ T cells sorted from blood. Every receptor here comes from a man aged 18 to 35 in good health.

This chain's CDR3 is CASSPGLSGANYGYTF. As DNA, the CDR3 is TGTGCCAGCAGCCCTGGGCTTTCAGGCGCCAACTATGGCTACACCTTC. J is TRBJ1-2 and V is TRBV11-2, with no clear D. Germline CDR1 SGHAT, CDR2 FQNNGV. V dropped 5 bases and J dropped 2 bases, with 18 bases sitting between them. This CDR3 comprises 16 residues.

This clone occurred once. This chain joins TRBV5-1 and TRBJ2-1; the D is unclear. The CDR3 runs to 13 residues. Trimming took off 4 bases at V and 8 bases at J, with 13 bases between the two ends. Germline V gene lookup returns CDR1 SGHRS and CDR2 YFSETQ. As DNA, the CDR3 is TGCGCCAGCAGCATAGGGCCCCGTGATGAGCAGTTCTTC. Its translation: CASSIGPRDEQFF.

Worth noting for this clone: This sample includes further DNA sequences coding for the same CDR3. This chain joins TRBV6-6 and TRBJ2-7, with a weak D call TRBD2 (5 bases). CDR1 and CDR2 from the germline V gene are MNHNY and SVGAGI (reference sequence). This CDR3 region has 13 residues. V lost 2 bases, J lost 7 bases, and 12 bases lay in between. The CDR3 spells CASSYLGSGEQYF. In nucleotides, the CDR3 is TGTGCCAGCAGTTACCTGGGTTCGGGAGAGCAGTACTTC.

The chain recombines TRBV18 with TRBJ1-6; D is unclear. Germline CDR1 KGHSH, CDR2 LQKENI. V lost 3 bases and J lost 4, with 13 bases in between. This CDR3 contains 16 residues. CDR3 in amino acids: CASSPHRERYNSPLHF. CDR3 bases: TGTGCCAGCTCACCCCACCGGGAACGTTATAATTCACCCCTCCACTTT.

J is TRBJ2-7 and V is TRBV19; a possible D gene is TRBD2 (6 bases). CDR1 is LNHDA, CDR2 SQIVND, per germline (reference sequence). Deletions cut 4 bases from V and 4 bases from J, with 14 bases between. The CDR3 sequence is 14 residues long. CDR3 region: CASSTRGTGYEQYF. The CDR3 DNA reads as TGTGCCAGTAGTACCCGGGGGACGGGATACGAGCAGTACTTC.

This chain joins TRBV28 and TRBJ1-4, with D unresolved. V dropped 3 bases and J dropped 8 bases, with 10 bases sitting between them. This CDR3 comprises 13 residues. CDR1 and CDR2 (germline): MDHEN, SYDVKM. CDR3 region: CASSFRHLEKLFF. CDR3 nucleotide sequence: TGTGCCAGCAGTTTCAGACATTTGGAAAAACTGTTTTTT.

The chain employs TRBV19 and TRBJ1-2; D gene ambiguous. Germline loops: CDR1 LNHDA, CDR2 SQIVND (reference sequence). This CDR3 region has 14 residues. V shed 3 bases and J shed 6 bases, with 14 bases lying between them. The CDR3 protein is CASSISEAVDGYTF. The CDR3 coding sequence is TGTGCCAGTAGTATTTCGGAGGCGGTGGATGGCTACACCTTC.

This chain connects TRBV28 to TRBJ1-1; D unclear. The CDR3 is 12 residues long. Germline CDR1 is MDHEN and CDR2 is SYDVKM. The ends were cut back, 3 bases at V and 8 bases at J, with 10 bases in the middle. DNA of the CDR3: TGTGCCAGCAGTTTCTCAGAGTGGGAAGCTTTCTTT. Translated: CASSFSEWEAFF.